This TCR beta chain was captured by sequencing in a study of blood T cell repertoires in COVID-19. Across the whole study: The origin of the acute and convalescent COVID-19 samples was the United States, Italy and Spain. From T cells, B-cell-depleted T cells, or PBMCs came the material, which was cDNA or gDNA.

The CDR3 is 17 residues long. V shed 8 bases and J 3 bases; nucleotides not matched to a gene: 14. Germline CDR1 is MNHEY and CDR2 is SVGEGT. Some clones are missing from TCRdb's copy, which holds only in-frame ones; the method was immunoSEQ multiplex PCR. Among approximately 360,000 clones listed, 88% were seen once. The TCR was taken from a young woman with acute COVID-19. Sequences were obtained from PBMCs or T cells enriched from blood (not recorded which). The chain couples TRBV6-2 or TRBV6-3 to TRBJ2-2; 8 nucleotides agree with TRBD1. CDR3 in amino acids: CASRQIGQGPYTGELFF. CDR3 nucleotide sequence: TGTGCCAGCCGCCAAATAGGACAGGGTCCGTACACCGGGGAGCTGTTTTTT.